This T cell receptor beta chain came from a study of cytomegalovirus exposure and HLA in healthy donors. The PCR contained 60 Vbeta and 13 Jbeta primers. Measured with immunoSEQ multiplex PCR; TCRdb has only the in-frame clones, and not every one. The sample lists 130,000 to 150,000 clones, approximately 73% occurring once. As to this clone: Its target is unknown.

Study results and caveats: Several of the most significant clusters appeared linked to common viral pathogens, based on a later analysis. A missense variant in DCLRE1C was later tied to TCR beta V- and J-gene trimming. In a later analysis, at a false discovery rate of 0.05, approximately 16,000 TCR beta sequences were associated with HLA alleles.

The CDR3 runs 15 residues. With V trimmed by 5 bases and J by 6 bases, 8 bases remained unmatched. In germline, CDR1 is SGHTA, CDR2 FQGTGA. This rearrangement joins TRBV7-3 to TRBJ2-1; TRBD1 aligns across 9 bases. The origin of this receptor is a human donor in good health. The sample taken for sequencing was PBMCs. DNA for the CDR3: TGTGCCAGCAGCGACGTAGGGACAGGGATCAATGAGCAGTTCTTC. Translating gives CASSDVGTGINEQFF.